What follows are 22 T cell receptor beta chains derived from one specimen sequenced in a study of CD8+CD57+ T cells in acquired aplastic anemia. It was patients with CD8+CD57+ cell expansion by flow cytometry who were chosen for sequencing. Profiles of TCR beta VDJ and CDR3 were generated from a genomic DNA template. TCRdb re-analysed the reads in MiXCR, keeping a single row per CDR3 protein. Among approximately 250,000 distinct CDR3 sequences listed, less than 85% were seen once. Sequences were obtained from sorted CD4+, CD8+, or CD8+CD57+ T cells (not recorded which) from PBMCs. The receptors were gathered from a human donor with aplastic anemia.

Comment on this clonotype: Since no conserved phenylalanine or tryptophan closes the CDR3, a read error is the likely cause. No DNA is shown, since the ends of the CDR3 on it are uncertain; the CDR3 is the one TCRdb lists. CDR3 sequence: CASRTAGHAQYVGP. The rearrangement uses TRBV16 and TRBJ2-3; TRBD1 was called by the table and not checked on the DNA. Inclusive of both ends, the CDR3 amounts to 14 amino acids. The germline gives CDR1 KGHSY, CDR2 FQNENV.

The chain carries TRBV7-2 and TRBJ1-1; TRBD1 matches at 7 bases. The CDR3 extends over 15 amino acids. CDR1 SGHTA and CDR2 FQGNSA come from the germline V gene. V lost 0 bases, J lost 11 bases, and 12 bases stayed unmatched. The CDR3 nucleotides read TGTGCCAGCAGCTTAGCAGGGGGCGCCGACTATGGCGCTTTCTTT. It is translated as CASSLAGGADYGAFF.

Remarks on this clonotype: A read error may produce the germline difference seen at one junction end. The V call is TRBV15, the J call TRBJ2-2, with TRBD1 identical over 8 bases. The CDR3 extends over 15 amino acids. Looked up from germline, CDR1 is LNHNV and CDR2 is YYDKDF (reference sequence). The CDR3 reads CAGSDRTGNTGELFF. The CDR3 DNA follows: TGTGCCGGCAGCGACCGGACAGGGAACACCGGTGAGCTGTTTTTC. Variable domain in full (rest from reference TRBV15 and TRBJ2-2): DAMVIQNPRYQVTQFGKPVTLSCSQTLNHNVMYWYQQKSSQAPKLLFHYYDKDFNNEADTPDNFQSRRPNTSFCFLDIRSPGLGDTAMYLCAGSDRTGNTGELFFGEGSRLTVL.

The chain uses TRBV7-3 and TRBJ2-7, with no clear D. V shed 3 bases and J shed 0 bases, with 21 bases lying between them. This CDR3 is built from 18 residues. From germline, CDR1 is SGHTA and CDR2 FQGTGA. DNA for the CDR3: TGTGCCAGCAGCTTTCATCCAGATAAGACACCCCTCTCCTACGAGCAGTACGTC. Translating it yields CASSFHPDKTPLSYEQYV.

Note on this clonotype: The junction does not match germline at one end; this may be a read error. Written as DNA, the CDR3 is TGTGCCAGCAGCTTAGCCCACGGGACTTGGGGAGAGACTTTT. This sequence encodes CASSLAHGTWGETF. The rearrangement uses TRBV7-6 and TRBJ2-3; possibly TRBD2 for D (6 bases). Germline CDR1 SGHVS, CDR2 FNYEAQ. The CDR3 extends over 14 amino acids.

The chain carries TRBV24-1 and TRBJ2-5; maybe TRBD2 (6 bases). Germline lookup yields CDR1 KGHDR and CDR2 SFDVKD. CDR3 size: 14 residues. Trimming removed 4 bases from V and 7 bases from J, with 15 bases in between. CDR3 amino acids: CATSDSSGVGTQYF. The CDR3 bases are TGTGCCACCAGTGACAGTTCGGGGGTTGGGACCCAGTACTTC.

Remarks on this clonotype: The CDR3 does not end in the conserved phenylalanine or tryptophan, so this is likely a read error. The limits of the CDR3 on the DNA are not certain, so only TCRdb's listed CDR3 is given. V is TRBV7-9 and J is TRBJ2-3; TRBD1, as called in the table, went unchecked against the DNA. Ends included, the CDR3 has 13 residues. Germline CDR1 is SEHNR and CDR2 is FQNEAQ (reference sequence). The CDR3 loop reads CASGLGGRYGANV.

This chain connects TRBV7-9 to TRBJ2-1, with 9 bases aligning to TRBD2. J gave up 8 bases and V 1 base, and 12 bases lay outside the gene matches. The CDR3 totals 17 residues. Germline assignment: CDR1 SEHNR and CDR2 FQNEAQ (reference sequence). CDR3 sequence (DNA): TGTGCCAGCAGCTTAGTTACTGCAAGCGGGGGGAGCGATGAGCAGTTCTTC. This encodes CASSLVTASGGSDEQFF.

About this clonotype: Compared with germline, one end of the junction differs, possibly owing to a read error. This rearrangement joins TRBV9 to TRBJ2-3; TRBD1 or TRBD2 may be the D gene (6 bases each). Germline V gene data show CDR1 as SGDLS and CDR2 as YYNGEE. The CDR3 is 13 residues long. DNA of the CDR3: TGTGCCAGCGGGGACGGGGGCAACATTCCGCAGTTTTTT. Its translation is CASGDGGNIPQFF. Supplemented by reference TRBV9 and TRBJ2-3, the full variable domain reads DSGVTQTPKHLITATGQRVTLRCSPRSGDLSVYWYQQSLDQGLQFLIQYYNGEERAKGNILERFSAQQFPDLHSELNLSSLELGDSALYFCASGDGGNIPQFFGPGTRLTVL.

There are a few counts of this clonotype. The V call is TRBV7-9, the J call TRBJ2-5; 10 nucleotides line up with TRBD1. CDR3 length equals 16 residues. The junction had 9 bases not matched to a gene; V was cut back by 4 bases and J by 4 bases. The germline CDR1 and CDR2 sequences are SEHNR and FQNEAQ (reference sequence). Here the CDR3 reads CASSSSGTGVGETQYF. CDR3 DNA sequence: TGTGCCAGCAGCTCCTCCGGGACAGGGGTAGGAGAGACCCAGTACTTC.

On this clonotype itself: Because the CDR3 is missing its conserved closing phenylalanine or tryptophan, this is likely a read error. The limits of the CDR3 on the DNA are not certain, so only TCRdb's listed CDR3 is given. CDR3 in amino acids: CASSDGSAAYKSL. The V gene is TRBV9, the J gene TRBJ2-3; the tabulated D call, TRBD1, remains unverified against the DNA. The CDR3 length equals 13 residues, ends included. Germline V lookup: CDR1 SGDLS, CDR2 YYNGEE.

The chain links TRBV9 to TRBJ2-7; unclear D gene. The CDR3 runs to 18 residues. Trimming left V 4 bases short and J 2 bases short, with 25 bases between. CDR1 is SGDLS, CDR2 YYNGEE, per germline. CDR3 protein: CASSLGSDTKYFAYEQYV. The DNA of the CDR3 is TGTGCCAGCAGCTTAGGGTCAGATACGAAGTATTTTGCCTACGAGCAGTACGTC.

The chain has TRBV14 and TRBJ2-3, with TRBD2 matching 10 bases. Looked up from germline, CDR1 is SGHDN and CDR2 is FVKESK. V shed 4 bases and J 6 bases; nucleotides not matched to a gene: 25. The CDR3 contains 21 residues. The CDR3, as DNA: TGTGCCAGCAGCCCCCCCCCCCGGAATGGGCTAGCGGGAGAGGAGATGGATACGCAGTATTTT. This gives the protein CASSPPPRNGLAGEEMDTQYF.

The J gene is TRBJ2-7, the V gene TRBV7-9; D is unresolved. Trimming shortened V by 1 base and J by 13 bases, and 23 bases separated the two germline ends. CDR1 and CDR2 from the germline V gene are SEHNR and FQNEAQ (reference sequence). This CDR3 comprises 15 residues. CDR3 region: CASSLVSTNEKLFYV. In nucleotides, the CDR3 is TGTGCCAGCAGCTTAGTCTCAACTAATGAAAAACTGTTTTACGTC.

This chain uses TRBV25-1 with TRBJ2-3, with D perhaps assigned TRBD1 or TRBD2 (5 bases each). Gene TRBJ2-1 matches the end of the DNA better, so the J call may be wrong. The CDR3 contains 14 residues. The V gene's germline CDR1 is MGHDK and CDR2 SYGVNS. The CDR3 nucleotides are TGTGCCAGCAGCCCTTACGGGACCCTCAATGAGCAGTTCTTC. It encodes CASSPYGTLNEQFF.

For this clonotype: One end of the junction does not line up with germline, which may come from a read error. The chain uses TRBV2 and TRBJ2-1; no firm D call. Germline CDR1 is SNHLY and CDR2 is FYNNEI. The CDR3 loop spans 15 amino acids. The CDR3 DNA sequence: TGTGCCAGCAGTGATGCTTCTAGAGATCAGCCCCAGCATTTTTTC. This translates into CASSDASRDQPQHFF.

This clonotype was picked up many times. The CDR3 sequence: CASRDRGGTHNEQFF. The CDR3 nucleotides are TGTGCCAGCAGGGACAGGGGTGGCACACACAATGAGCAGTTCTTC. The chain has TRBV2 and TRBJ2-1; 9 nucleotides align to TRBD1. Trimming cost V 6 bases and J 5 bases; bases outside gene matches: 8. From germline, CDR1 is SNHLY and CDR2 FYNNEI. CDR3 length: 15 residues.

Of note for this clonotype: Because it lacks the conserved phenylalanine or tryptophan at the end, this CDR3 is likely a read error. The limits of the CDR3 on the DNA are not certain, so only TCRdb's listed CDR3 is given. The J gene is TRBJ1-2, the V gene TRBV7-9. The CDR3 length equals 13 residues, ends included. Germline-derived CDR1 and CDR2 are SEHNR and FQNEAQ (reference sequence). CDR3 in amino acids: CASSLERDGGYSG.

This clonotype occurred a few times. The chain carries TRBV11-3 and TRBJ2-1, with D unclear. With 9 bases removed from V and 2 bases from J, the gap between germline ends came to 17 bases. Per germline, CDR1 SGHNT and CDR2 YENEEA. This CDR3 spans 15 amino acids. The CDR3 loop reads CASSIDLGAYNEQFF. The DNA for the CDR3 is TGTGCCAGTAGCATAGATCTCGGAGCCTACAATGAGCAGTTCTTC.

The chain carries TRBV2 and TRBJ2-2, with D unclear. Germline-derived CDR1 and CDR2 are SNHLY and FYNNEI. This CDR3 has 12 residues. The ends were cut back, 6 bases at V and 15 bases at J, with 17 bases in the middle. CDR3 sequence: CASRYVRTEMFF. For the CDR3, the DNA is TGTGCCAGCAGGTACGTGCGCACAGAGATGTTTTTT.

As regards this clonotype: A read error may account for a junction end that differs from germline. The chain carries TRBV19 and TRBJ1-1, with a weak D call TRBD1 (5 bases). Germline lookup yields CDR1 LNHDA and CDR2 SQIVND (reference sequence). CDR3 length: 15 residues. DNA for the CDR3: TGCGCCAGCAGCCTATCTAGACGAGGGGACGACGAGCCTTTCTTT. Protein sequence: CASSLSRRGDDEPFF.

This clonotype was recorded once. No conserved phenylalanine or tryptophan ends this CDR3, so it is likely a read error. It is unclear where the CDR3 begins or ends on the DNA, so no DNA is shown, and the CDR3 is as TCRdb lists it. V usage is TRBV7-2 and J usage is TRBJ2-2. The CDR3 sequence runs 12 residues, both termini included. Germline-derived CDR1 and CDR2 are SGHTA and FQGNSA. The CDR3 spells CASSLARGEQLL.